This T cell receptor (beta chain) was identified in a study of T cell changes during pregnancy in multiple sclerosis. Profiling relied on immunoSEQ multiplex PCR, and the TCRdb table lists in-frame clones only, not all of them. The sample holds more than 55,000 clones; approximately 90% are singletons and the top ten take roughly 2%. The CDR3 sequence is 14 residues long. Germline values: CDR1 MNHEY, CDR2 SMNVEV (reference sequence). V gave up 6 bases and J gave up 9 bases; unmatched junction bases: 9. This sequence joins TRBV27 and TRBJ2-7; the match to TRBD2 covers 12 bases. This TCR derives from a female donor in good health, enrolled as a control in a pregnancy study. This material consisted of peripheral blood, taken in the first trimester of pregnancy. The CDR3 bases are TGTGCCAGCAGCCCCGGACTAGCGGGGAGCGGGCAGTACTTC. Amino acids: CASSPGLAGSGQYF.